A single sample gave rise to the 9 T cell receptor beta chains below, sequenced in a study of monozygotic twins with inflammatory bowel disease (dated by TCRdb to the late 2010s). Libraries were built with 5' RACE. Sequenced using an Illumina HiSeq 2500. Each CDR3 protein sequence appears as one entry after TCRdb reprocessed the reads, and no DNA is included. The table of this sample itemizes more than 300,000 distinct CDR3 sequences. 2.5% to 3% of the sample belongs to the ten largest clones. Sequencing was performed on blood. The receptors shown here come from a human donor with ulcerative colitis or Crohn's disease, or a healthy co-twin of an affected twin (not recorded which).

The chain recombines TRBV7-9 with TRBJ2-1; the TRBD1 assignment by TCRdb is unverifiable without DNA. Germline-derived CDR1 and CDR2 are SEHNR and FQNEAQ (reference sequence). CDR3 length equals 16 residues. CDR3 region: CASSLADRVGGDGQFF.

CDR3 protein: CASSTWTGLNTEAFF. The rearrangement joins TRBV5-7 to TRBJ1-1; TCRdb proposes TRBD1, but this gene call is untestable without DNA. TRBV5-7 is given ORF status, its function remaining uncertain. This CDR3 contains 15 residues.

V is TRBV10-3 and J is TRBJ1-2; absent DNA, TCRdb's TRBD1 call cannot be checked. Germline loops: CDR1 ENHRY, CDR2 SYGVKD. The CDR3 is made up of 17 amino acids. The CDR3 here is CAISESISPGPTYGYTF.

The chain has TRBV18 and TRBJ2-3; TCRdb calls TRBD2, which cannot be checked without DNA. This CDR3 region has 16 residues. Germline assignment: CDR1 KGHSH and CDR2 LQKENI. The CDR3 is CASSPLLAGVTDTQYF.

The chain couples TRBV9 to TRBJ2-1; the D call from TCRdb, TRBD1, cannot be confirmed without DNA. Germline V gene data show CDR1 as SGDLS and CDR2 as YYNGEE. This CDR3 spans 16 amino acids. The CDR3 here is CASSGNRGPPYNEQFF.

The J gene is TRBJ1-5, the V gene TRBV7-2. Germline assignment: CDR1 SGHTA and CDR2 FQGNSA. This CDR3 spans 14 amino acids. The CDR3 reads CASSLATPNQPQHF.

The rearrangement links TRBV12-3 or TRBV12-4 to TRBJ2-2; with no DNA, the TCRdb D assignment of TRBD1 cannot be verified. The CDR3 sequence is 15 residues long. CDR3 sequence reads: CASSLGYRVTGELFF.

V usage is TRBV28 and J usage is TRBJ2-7. The CDR3 runs 16 residues. CDR1 is MDHEN, CDR2 SYDVKM, per germline. CDR3 protein: CASILAQAIGDLEQYF.

This chain joins TRBV20-1 and TRBJ2-3; TCRdb outputs TRBD2, but without DNA this stays unchecked. The CDR3 is 15 residues long. Germline V lookup: CDR1 DFQATT, CDR2 SNEGSKA (reference sequence). CDR3 sequence reads: CSARSRTRESNTQYF.